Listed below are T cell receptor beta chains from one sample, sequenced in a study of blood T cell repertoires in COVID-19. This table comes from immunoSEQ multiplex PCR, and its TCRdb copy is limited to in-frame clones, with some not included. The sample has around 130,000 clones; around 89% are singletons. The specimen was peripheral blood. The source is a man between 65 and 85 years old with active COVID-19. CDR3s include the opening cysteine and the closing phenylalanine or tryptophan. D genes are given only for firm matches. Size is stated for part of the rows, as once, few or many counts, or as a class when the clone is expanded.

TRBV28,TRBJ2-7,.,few,CASSLTAPYHEQYF,TGTGCCAGCAGTCTAACCGCCCCATACCACGAGCAGTACTTC
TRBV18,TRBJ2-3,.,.,CASSPAGPTDTQYF,TGTGCCAGCTCACCGGCGGGGCCCACAGATACGCAGTATTTT
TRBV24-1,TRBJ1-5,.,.,CATSDPGAPDQPQHF,TGTGCCACCAGTGACCCTGGGGCCCCCGATCAGCCCCAGCATTTT
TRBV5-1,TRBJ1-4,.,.,CASSPTGMLNEKLFF,TGCGCCAGCAGCCCTACAGGGATGCTGAATGAAAAACTGTTTTTT
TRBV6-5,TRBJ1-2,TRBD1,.,CASSSPGRGYDGYTF,TGTGCCAGCAGTTCGCCCGGCAGGGGGTATGATGGCTACACCTTC
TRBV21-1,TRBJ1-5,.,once,CASSNLSLCSRRSNQPQHF,TGTGCCAGCAGCAATCTCTCTCTTTGCTCGCGCAGGAGCAATCAGCCCCAGCATTTT
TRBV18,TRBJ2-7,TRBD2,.,CASSRTSGGDYEQYF,TGTGCCAGCTCACGGACTAGCGGAGGGGACTACGAGCAGTACTTC
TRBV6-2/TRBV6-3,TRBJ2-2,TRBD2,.,CASGYTSGSATGELFF,TGTGCCAGCGGTTACACTAGCGGGAGTGCCACCGGGGAGCTGTTTTTT
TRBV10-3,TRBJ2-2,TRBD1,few,CAISLGQGTGELFF,TGTGCCATCAGCCTCGGACAGGGGACCGGGGAGCTGTTTTTT
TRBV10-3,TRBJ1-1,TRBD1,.,CAIRGQGAGTEAFF,TGTGCCATCCGGGGGCAGGGGGCGGGCACTGAAGCTTTCTTT
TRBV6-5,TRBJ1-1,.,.,CASRITGQNTEAFF,TGTGCCAGCAGGATTACAGGGCAGAACACTGAAGCTTTCTTT
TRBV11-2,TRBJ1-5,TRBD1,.,CASSLAGQGSQPQHF,TGTGCCAGCAGCTTAGCCGGACAGGGTAGTCAGCCCCAGCATTTT
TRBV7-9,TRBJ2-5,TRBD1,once,CASSLATTGGFRETQYF,TGTGCCAGCAGCTTAGCGACGACAGGGGGCTTTCGAGAGACCCAGTACTTC
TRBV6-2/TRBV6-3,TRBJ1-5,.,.,CASSTFDHQPQHF,TGTGCCAGCAGTACATTCGATCATCAGCCCCAGCATTTT
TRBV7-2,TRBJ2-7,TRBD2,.,CASSLGPGLAYEQYF,TGTGCCAGCAGCTTAGGGCCGGGACTAGCCTACGAGCAGTACTTC
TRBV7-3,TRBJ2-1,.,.,CASSMTYYNEQFF,TGTGCCAGCAGCATGACTTATTACAATGAGCAGTTCTTC
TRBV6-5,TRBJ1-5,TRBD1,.,CASATQGVDQPQHF,TGTGCCTCAGCTACCCAGGGGGTGGATCAGCCCCAGCATTTT
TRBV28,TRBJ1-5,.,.,CASTPQGLGLHNQPQHF,TGTGCCAGCACCCCGCAGGGGCTAGGGCTTCACAATCAGCCCCAGCATTTT
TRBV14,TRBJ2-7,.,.,CASSQGPGSPYEQYF,TGTGCCAGCAGCCAAGGACCCGGGAGCCCTTACGAGCAGTACTTC
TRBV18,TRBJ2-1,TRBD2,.,CASSPRGSGIANEQFF,TGTGCCAGCTCACCACGGGGTAGCGGGATCGCTAATGAGCAGTTCTTC
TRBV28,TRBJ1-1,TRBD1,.,CASSPDRGTKAFF,TGTGCCAGCAGTCCGGACAGGGGGACGAAAGCTTTCTTT
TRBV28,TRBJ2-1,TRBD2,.,CASSLSSGGANEQFF,TGTGCCAGCAGTTTATCTAGCGGAGGGGCCAATGAGCAGTTCTTC
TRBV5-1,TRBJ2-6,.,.,CASSLGTSSGANVLTF,TGCGCCAGCAGCTTGGGGACAAGCTCTGGGGCCAACGTCCTGACTTTC
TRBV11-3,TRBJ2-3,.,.,CASSLTGDGTDTQYF,TGTGCCAGCAGCCTCACGGGAGACGGTACAGATACGCAGTATTTT
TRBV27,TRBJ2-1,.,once,CASRGSRDSSVDEQFF,TGTGCCAGCAGGGGAAGCCGGGACTCGAGTGTGGATGAGCAGTTCTTC
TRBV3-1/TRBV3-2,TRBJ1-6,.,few,CASSHMQGGSPLHF,TGTGCCAGCAGCCATATGCAGGGCGGATCACCCCTCCACTTT